The sample holds a few counts of the clone carrying this T cell receptor beta chain. Its antigen is still unknown. Individual cDNA molecules each carried unique molecular identifiers attached by the library. TCRdb reanalysed the RACE reads using MiXCR and keeps one entry per CDR3 protein. The sample includes more than 150,000 distinct CDR3 sequences, around a quarter of them seen just once. This sample was included in a study of human T cells and chemical hapten exposure. After removal of 6 bases from V and 9 bases from J, the junction contained 8 bases not matched to a gene. The length of the CDR3 is 14 residues. Documented time point: patch test 3, about 24 weeks after DPC sensitization. Treatment: therapeutic diphenylcyclopropenone sensitization with weekly scalp DPC. Findings and limits, study-wide: All donors were alopecia patients, so their immunity may differ from that of healthy people. The study found that PT1 expanded TCR counts correlated positively with patch test score.

V usage is TRBV12-3 or TRBV12-4 and J usage is TRBJ2-1; TRBD2 matches at 10 bases. Sequences were derived from whole blood, sampled in connection with sensitization to the hapten diphenylcyclopropenone (DPC). The clonotype comes from a middle-aged woman with alopecia areata. Some clones in this sample may be carry-over from other donors' samples. This CDR3 is CASRLSGRATEQFF. CDR3 DNA sequence: TGTGCCAGCAGACTAAGCGGGAGGGCGACTGAGCAGTTCTTC.